This T cell receptor beta chain comes out of a study of control samples from healthy donors and cancer patients. Sequencing was performed with immunoSEQ multiplex PCR; in TCRdb, only in-frame clones are kept and a portion is missing. Found here are over 45,000 clones, roughly 92% of them singletons; the top ten hold around 0.8%. CDR1 and CDR2 from the germline V gene are SGHTA and FQGNSA. CDR3 length: 16 amino acids. Trimming removed 3 bases from V and 5 bases from J, with 17 bases in between. The receptor comes from a man aged 30-40 years with colorectal cancer. The source material was PBMCs. The rearrangement uses TRBV7-2 and TRBJ1-5; D is perhaps TRBD1 (6 bases). The CDR3 is CASSLGKTGPHQPQHF. The CDR3 coding sequence is TGTGCCAGCAGCTTGGGAAAGACAGGCCCTCATCAGCCCCAGCATTTT.